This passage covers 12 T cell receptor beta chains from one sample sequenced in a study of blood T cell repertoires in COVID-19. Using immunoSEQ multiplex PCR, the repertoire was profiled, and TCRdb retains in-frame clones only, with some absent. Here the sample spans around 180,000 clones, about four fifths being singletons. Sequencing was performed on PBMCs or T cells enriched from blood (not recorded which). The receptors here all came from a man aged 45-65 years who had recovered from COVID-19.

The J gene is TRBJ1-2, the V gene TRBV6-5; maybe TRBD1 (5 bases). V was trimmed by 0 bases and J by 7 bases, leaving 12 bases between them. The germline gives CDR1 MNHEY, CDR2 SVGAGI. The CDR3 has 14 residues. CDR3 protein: CASSYSSGRGGYTF. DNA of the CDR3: TGTGCCAGCAGTTACTCGTCAGGGCGGGGTGGCTACACCTTC.

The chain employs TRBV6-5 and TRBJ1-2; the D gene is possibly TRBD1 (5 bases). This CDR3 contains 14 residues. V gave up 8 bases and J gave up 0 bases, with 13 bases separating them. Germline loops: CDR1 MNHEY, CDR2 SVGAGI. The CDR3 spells CASRTGLSNYGYTF. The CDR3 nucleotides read TGTGCCAGCCGGACGGGACTTTCTAACTATGGCTACACCTTC.

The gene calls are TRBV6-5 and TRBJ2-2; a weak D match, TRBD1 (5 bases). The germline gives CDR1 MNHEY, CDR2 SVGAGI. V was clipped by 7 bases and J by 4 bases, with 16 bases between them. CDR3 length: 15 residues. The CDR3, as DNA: TGTGCCAGCACTATCCTTGAAGGGGCCACCGGGGAGCTGTTTTTT. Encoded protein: CASTILEGATGELFF.

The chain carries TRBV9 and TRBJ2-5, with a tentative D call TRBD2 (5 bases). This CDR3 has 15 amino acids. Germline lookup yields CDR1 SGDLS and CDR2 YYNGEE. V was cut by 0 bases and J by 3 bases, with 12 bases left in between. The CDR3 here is CASSVGLGGKETQYF. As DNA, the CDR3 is TGTGCCAGCAGCGTAGGACTCGGAGGAAAAGAGACCCAGTACTTC. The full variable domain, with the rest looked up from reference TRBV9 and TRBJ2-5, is DSGVTQTPKHLITATGQRVTLRCSPRSGDLSVYWYQQSLDQGLQFLIQYYNGEERAKGNILERFSAQQFPDLHSELNLSSLELGDSALYFCASSVGLGGKETQYFGPGTRLLVL.

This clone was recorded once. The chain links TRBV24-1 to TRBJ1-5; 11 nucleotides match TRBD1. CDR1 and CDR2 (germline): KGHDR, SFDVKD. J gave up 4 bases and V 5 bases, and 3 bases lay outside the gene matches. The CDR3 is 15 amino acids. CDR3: CATSARDRGNQPQHF. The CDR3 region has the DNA TGTGCCACCAGTGCCCGGGACAGGGGGAATCAGCCCCAGCATTTT.

This chain's CDR3 is CASSALGRSYNEQFF. CDR3 nucleotides: TGTGCCAGCAGTGCACTAGGCCGCTCCTACAATGAGCAGTTCTTC. The rearrangement joins TRBV2 to TRBJ2-1; D possibly corresponds to TRBD2 (5 bases). The CDR3 covers 15 residues. Trimming left V 4 bases short and J 0 bases short, with 10 bases between. Germline V gene lookup returns CDR1 SNHLY and CDR2 FYNNEI.

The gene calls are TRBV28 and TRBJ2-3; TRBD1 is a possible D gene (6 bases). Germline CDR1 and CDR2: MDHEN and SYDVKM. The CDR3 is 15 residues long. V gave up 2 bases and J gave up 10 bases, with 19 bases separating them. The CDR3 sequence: CASSLIRAQGIAQYF. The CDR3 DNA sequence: TGTGCCAGCAGTTTAATCAGGGCCCAGGGGATAGCGCAGTATTTT.

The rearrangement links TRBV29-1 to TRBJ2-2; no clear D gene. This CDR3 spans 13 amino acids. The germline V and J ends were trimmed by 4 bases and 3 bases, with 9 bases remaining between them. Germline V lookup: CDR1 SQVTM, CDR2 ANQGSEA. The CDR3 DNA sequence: TGCAGCGTTGTACCTAGTCACACCGGGGAGCTGTTTTTT. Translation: CSVVPSHTGELFF.

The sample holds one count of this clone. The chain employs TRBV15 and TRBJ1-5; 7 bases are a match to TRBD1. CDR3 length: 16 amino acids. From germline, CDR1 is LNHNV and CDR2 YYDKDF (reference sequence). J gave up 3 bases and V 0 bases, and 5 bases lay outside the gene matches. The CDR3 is CATSRDGGQVNQPQHF. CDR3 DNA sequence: TGTGCCACCAGCAGAGATGGAGGACAGGTCAATCAGCCCCAGCATTTT.

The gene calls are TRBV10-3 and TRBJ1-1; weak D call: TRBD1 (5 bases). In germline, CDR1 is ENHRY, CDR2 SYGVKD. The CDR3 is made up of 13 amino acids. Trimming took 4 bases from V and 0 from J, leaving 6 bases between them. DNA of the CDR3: TGTGCCATCAGTGTAGGGGTGAACACTGAAGCTTTCTTT. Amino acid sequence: CAISVGVNTEAFF.

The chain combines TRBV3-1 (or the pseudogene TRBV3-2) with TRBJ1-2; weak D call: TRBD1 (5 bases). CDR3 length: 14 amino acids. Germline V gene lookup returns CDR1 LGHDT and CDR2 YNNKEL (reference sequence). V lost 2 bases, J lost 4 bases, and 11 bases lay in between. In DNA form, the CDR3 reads TGTGCCAGCAGCCAAAACGGGGGAATCTATGGCTACACCTTC. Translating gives CASSQNGGIYGYTF.

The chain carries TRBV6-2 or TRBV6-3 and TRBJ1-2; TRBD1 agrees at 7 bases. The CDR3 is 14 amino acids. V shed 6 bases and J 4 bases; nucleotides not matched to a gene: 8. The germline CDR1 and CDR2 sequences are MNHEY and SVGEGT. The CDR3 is CASSQQGNSYGYTF. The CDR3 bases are TGTGCCAGCAGCCAACAGGGGAACAGCTATGGCTACACCTTC.